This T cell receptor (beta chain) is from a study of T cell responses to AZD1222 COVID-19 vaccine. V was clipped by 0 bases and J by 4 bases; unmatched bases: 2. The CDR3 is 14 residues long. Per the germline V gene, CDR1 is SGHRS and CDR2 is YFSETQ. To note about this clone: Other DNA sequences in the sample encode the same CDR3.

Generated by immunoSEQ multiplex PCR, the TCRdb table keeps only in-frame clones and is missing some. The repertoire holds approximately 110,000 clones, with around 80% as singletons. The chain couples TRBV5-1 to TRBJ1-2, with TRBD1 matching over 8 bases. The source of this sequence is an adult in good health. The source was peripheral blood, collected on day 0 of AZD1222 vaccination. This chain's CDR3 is CASSLGQGSYGYTF. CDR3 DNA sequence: TGCGCCAGCAGCTTGGGACAGGGGAGCTATGGCTACACCTTC.